One sample yielded the 31 T cell receptor beta chains listed below, sequenced in a study of T cells after yellow fever vaccination. TCRdb passed the 5' RACE reads through MiXCR, listing each CDR3 protein once. The sample shows some 390,000 distinct CDR3 sequences, about 17% of them seen only once. This specimen consisted of PBMCs, obtained before the yellow fever booster vaccination. These receptors were collected from a man aged 18 to 35 who received the YFV17D yellow fever vaccine.

This clonotype came up a few times. The gene calls are TRBV4-3 and TRBJ1-2; weak D call: TRBD1 (6 bases). The V gene's germline CDR1 is LGHNA and CDR2 YSLEER. There are 15 residues in the CDR3. The V gene lost 3 bases and the J gene lost 8 bases, with 19 bases spanning the gap. CDR3 protein: CASSHLTGLVDGYTF. CDR3 in DNA: TGCGCCAGCAGCCACCTGACAGGCCTCGTTGACGGCTACACCTTC.

The chain links TRBV5-5 to TRBJ2-1; 9 positions agree with TRBD1. Losses at the gene ends were 0 bases for V and 4 bases for J; bases not matched to a gene: 2. The CDR3 loop spans 15 amino acids. Per the germline V gene, CDR1 is SGHKS and CDR2 is YYEKEE (reference sequence). The CDR3 sequence: CASSLGDREYNEQFF. Here the CDR3 DNA reads TGTGCCAGCAGCTTGGGGGACAGGGAGTACAATGAGCAGTTCTTC.

This clonotype appeared a few times. The chain is built from TRBV7-2 and TRBJ1-1; unclear D gene. CDR1 is SGHTA, CDR2 FQGNSA, per germline. The CDR3 has 11 residues. The V and J ends lost 3 bases and 8 bases respectively, with 7 bases between them. The CDR3 nucleotides are TGTGCCAGCAGCTTCCCGGGAGAAGCTTTCTTT. It specifies CASSFPGEAFF.

This clonotype was detected a few times. V gene TRBV5-1 combines with J gene TRBJ1-1; possibly TRBD1 for D (5 bases). CDR1 is SGHRS and CDR2 is YFSETQ in the germline V gene. The CDR3 is made up of 14 amino acids. Trimming cost V 5 bases and J 4 bases, with 15 bases left between them. CDR3 nucleotide sequence: TGCGCCAGCAGGATAGCCGGGACGGGCACTGAAGCTTTCTTT. It translates to CASRIAGTGTEAFF.

This clonotype was seen a handful of times. The CDR3 nucleotides read TGTGCCAGCAGCTCCGACAGGGCCTACGCAACTAATGAAAAACTGTTTTTT. It encodes CASSSDRAYATNEKLFF. The V call is TRBV7-9, the J call TRBJ1-4; 7 nucleotides align to TRBD1. The CDR3 extends over 17 amino acids. Per germline, CDR1 SEHNR and CDR2 FQNEAQ (reference sequence). V lost 4 bases to trimming and J lost 0 bases; unmatched junction nucleotides: 8.

V and J are TRBV30 and TRBJ2-7; perhaps D is TRBD1 or TRBD2 (6 bases each). The V and J ends lost 3 bases and 6 bases respectively, with 12 bases between them. The CDR3 is made up of 12 amino acids. Per the germline V gene, CDR1 is GTSNPN and CDR2 is SVGIG (reference sequence). In nucleotides, the CDR3 is TGTGCCTGGAGGACGAAGGGGGGCGAGCAGTACTTC. Amino acid sequence: CAWRTKGGEQYF.

The gene calls are TRBV4-1 and TRBJ2-5; 8 positions match TRBD2. Germline CDR1 is MGHRA and CDR2 is YSYEKL. Unmatched junction bases numbered 4, after V lost 4 bases and J lost 0 bases. The length of the CDR3 is 15 residues. This CDR3 reads CASSRPLADQETQYF. CDR3 coding DNA: TGCGCCAGCAGCCGCCCACTAGCGGACCAAGAGACCCAGTACTTC.

The chain recombines TRBV6-5 with TRBJ2-3; tentatively, D is TRBD1 (6 bases). V shed 0 bases and J shed 2 bases, with 9 bases lying between them. The CDR3 totals 15 residues. CDR1 and CDR2 from the germline V gene are MNHEY and SVGAGI. CDR3 in amino acids: CASSYSQGTTDTQYF. The CDR3 DNA reads as TGTGCCAGCAGTTACTCACAGGGCACCACAGATACGCAGTATTTT.

This clonotype was seen a few times. The gene calls are TRBV6-2 or TRBV6-3 and TRBJ2-1; D perhaps matches TRBD2 (6 bases). The CDR3 extends over 14 amino acids. V gave up 6 bases and J gave up 9 bases, with 18 bases separating them. Germline V gene sequence: CDR1 MNHEY, CDR2 SVGEGT. CDR3 sequence: CASSQGLPSGEQFF. In DNA form, the CDR3 reads TGTGCCAGCAGCCAGGGACTCCCCTCTGGTGAGCAGTTCTTC.

V usage is TRBV6-2 or TRBV6-3 and J usage is TRBJ2-1; D call uncertain. Germline V CDR1 and CDR2: MNHEY, SVGEGT. V lost 2 bases and J 10 bases, leaving 12 bases between the germline ends. There are 13 residues in the CDR3. The CDR3 spells CASSYHGLLEQFF. The DNA of the CDR3 is TGTGCCAGCAGTTACCACGGGTTGTTGGAGCAGTTCTTC.

CDR3 bases: TGTGCCAGCAGCCCCTGGGTAGGCAGACCTAACTATGGCTACACCTTC. It yields the protein CASSPWVGRPNYGYTF. This rearrangement joins TRBV5-4 to TRBJ1-2; the D is unclear. The germline gives CDR1 SGHNT, CDR2 YYREEE (reference sequence). This CDR3 has 16 amino acids. V lost 4 bases and J lost 0, with 16 bases in between.

This chain connects TRBV19 to TRBJ2-2, with D tentatively TRBD1 (5 bases). CDR1 and CDR2 from the germline V gene are LNHDA and SQIVND (reference sequence). The length of the CDR3 is 15 residues. V lost 3 bases to trimming and J lost 4 bases, with 12 bases between them. The CDR3 DNA reads TGTGCCAGTAGTATTGGCAGGGCTAGCACCGGGGAGCTGTTTTTT. This translates into CASSIGRASTGELFF.

The rearrangement links TRBV20-1 to TRBJ2-7; D may be TRBD2 (6 bases). The CDR3 has 9 residues. Trimming left V 7 bases short and J 7 bases short, with 8 bases between. Germline-derived CDR1 and CDR2 are DFQATT and SNEGSKA (reference sequence). CDR3 protein: CSVGGEQYV. Written as DNA, the CDR3 is TGCAGTGTGGGGGGAGAGCAGTACGTC.

This clonotype has just a few counts. The J gene is TRBJ1-6, the V gene TRBV6-4; D gene unclear. Germline values: CDR1 MRHNA, CDR2 SNTAGT. Trimming stripped 0 bases from V and 11 bases from J, with 8 bases between. This CDR3 has 13 amino acids. This CDR3 is CASSDSAVAPLHF. Written as DNA, the CDR3 is TGTGCCAGCAGTGACTCAGCTGTCGCACCCCTCCACTTT.

In this sample, this clonotype turned up a few times. The V gene is TRBV6-1, the J gene TRBJ1-5; possibly TRBD1 for D (5 bases). Germline lookup yields CDR1 MNHNS and CDR2 SASEGT. Trimming removed 4 bases from V and 2 bases from J, with 24 bases in between. The CDR3 runs 19 residues. CDR3 region: CASSVIVPGTNTGNQPQHF. The DNA for the CDR3 is TGTGCCAGCAGTGTAATTGTTCCGGGGACCAATACAGGCAATCAGCCCCAGCATTTT.

This clonotype was seen a single time. The J gene is TRBJ2-2, the V gene TRBV4-3, with a weak D call TRBD1 (6 bases). The ends were cut back, 1 base at V and 6 bases at J, with 12 bases in the middle. This CDR3 has 15 amino acids. The germline gives CDR1 LGHNA, CDR2 YSLEER. The CDR3 here is CASSQGTGLSGELFF. The CDR3 DNA reads TGCGCCAGCAGCCAAGGAACAGGGCTATCCGGGGAGCTGTTTTTT.

This clonotype has a handful of counts. The chain carries TRBV12-3 or TRBV12-4 and TRBJ2-1; TRBD2 agrees at 8 bases. There are 14 residues in the CDR3. Unmatched junction bases numbered 8, after V lost 5 bases and J lost 8 bases. The CDR3 region is CASSRTSRRDEQFF. DNA for the CDR3: TGTGCCAGCAGTCGGACTAGCCGTCGGGATGAGCAGTTCTTC.

This chain joins TRBV6-5 and TRBJ2-3; D remains ambiguous. The V gene lost 7 bases and the J gene lost 8 bases, with 10 bases spanning the gap. The CDR3 is made up of 11 amino acids. The germline V gene encodes CDR1 MNHEY and CDR2 SVGAGI. CDR3 in amino acids: CASTLATTQYF. The CDR3 coding sequence is TGTGCCAGCACCTTAGCAACTACGCAGTATTTT.

This clonotype was found a few times. V and J are TRBV7-2 and TRBJ2-7, with D possibly being TRBD1 (6 bases). Looked up from germline, CDR1 is SGHTA and CDR2 is FQGNSA. V lost 5 bases to trimming and J lost 6 bases, with 17 bases between them. The CDR3 is 14 amino acids. This CDR3 reads CASSQLGGPLEQYF. The CDR3 coding sequence is TGTGCCAGCAGCCAACTAGGGGGACCACTCGAGCAGTACTTC.

A few counts support this clonotype. This chain joins TRBV7-2 and TRBJ2-4; TRBD2 agrees at 7 bases. The length of the CDR3 is 15 residues. Trimming at V came to 3 bases and at J to 5 bases, leaving 7 bases not matched to a gene. Germline assignment: CDR1 SGHTA and CDR2 FQGNSA. DNA of the CDR3: TGTGCCAGCAGCTTGCGGGTTGCGGGGGAAAACATTCAGTACTTC. Protein sequence: CASSLRVAGENIQYF.

V is TRBV11-2 and J is TRBJ2-5; TRBD2 aligns across 11 bases. The V and J ends lost 4 bases and 1 base, in that order; junction bases with no gene match: 2. CDR1 and CDR2 (germline): SGHAT, FQNNGV. CDR3 length: 15 amino acids. Here the CDR3 reads CASSSGTSGQETQYF. CDR3 DNA sequence: TGTGCCAGCAGCTCCGGGACTAGCGGCCAAGAGACCCAGTACTTC.

The V call is TRBV19, the J call TRBJ1-1, with D tentatively TRBD1 (5 bases). Between the trimmed V and J ends, which lost 1 base and 3 bases, there was a span of 9 bases. CDR1 is LNHDA and CDR2 is SQIVND in the germline V gene (reference sequence). The CDR3 length is 14 residues. In DNA form, the CDR3 reads TGTGCCAGTAGTATAGTGGGGGGAGACACTGAAGCTTTCTTT. Amino acid sequence: CASSIVGGDTEAFF.

This clonotype was recorded at least ten times. This chain joins TRBV30 and TRBJ1-6; no clear D. V dropped 2 bases and J dropped 0 bases, with 2 bases sitting between them. The CDR3 consists of 13 residues. Germline CDR1 GTSNPN, CDR2 SVGIG (reference sequence). The CDR3 DNA sequence: TGTGCCTGGAGTAACTCCTATAATTCACCCCTCCACTTT. Protein: CAWSNSYNSPLHF. The whole variable domain, filled in from reference TRBV30 and TRBJ1-6, reads SQTIHQWPATLVQPVGSPLSLECTVEGTSNPNLYWYRQAAGRGLQLLFYSVGIGQISSEVPQNLSASRPQDRQFILSSKKLLLSDSGFYLCAWSNSYNSPLHFGNGTRLTVT.

In this sample, this clonotype turned up a few times. This may be a read error: a much more frequent sequence differs by one nucleotide. This chain links TRBV12-3 or TRBV12-4 with TRBJ1-2, with D unresolved. Deletions cut 6 bases from V and 9 bases from J, with 17 bases between. The CDR3 is 13 residues long. CDR3 residues: CASSQDWFFRYTF. Here the CDR3 DNA reads TGTGCCAGCAGCCAGGACTGGTTTTTCCGCTACACCTTC.

This chain uses TRBV25-1 with TRBJ2-1; D gene ambiguous. The CDR3 totals 12 residues. Germline loops: CDR1 MGHDK, CDR2 SYGVNS. Trimming pared 2 bases from V and 8 bases from J, leaving 7 bases between. The CDR3 DNA is TGTGCCAGCAGTGAAATAGCCCATGAGCAGTTCTTC. It is translated as CASSEIAHEQFF.

This clonotype was observed many times. The rearrangement uses TRBV6-1 and TRBJ1-2; 9 nucleotides agree with TRBD1. The CDR3 contains 13 residues. CDR1 is MNHNS and CDR2 is SASEGT in the germline V gene. Germline trimming cut 6 bases from V and 4 bases from J; bases unmatched to any gene: 3. The DNA of the CDR3 is TGTGCCAGCAGAGAGACAGGGGGCTATGGCTACACCTTC. Its translation: CASRETGGYGYTF.

This clonotype occurred a few times. This chain joins TRBV7-3 and TRBJ1-6; D is perhaps TRBD1 (5 bases). V shed 5 bases and J shed 10 bases, with 12 bases lying between them. The CDR3 is 13 amino acids. CDR1 SGHTA and CDR2 FQGTGA come from the germline V gene. DNA for the CDR3: TGTGCCAGCAGCCCGGCGGGGGGATCACCCCTCCACTTT. Residues: CASSPAGGSPLHF.

The rearrangement links TRBV27 to TRBJ2-7; D possibly uses TRBD1 or TRBD2 (5 bases each). The CDR3 is 16 amino acids. Germline-derived CDR1 and CDR2 are MNHEY and SMNVEV (reference sequence). V lost 0 bases, J lost 1 base, and 13 bases lay in between. As DNA, the CDR3 is TGTGCCAGCAGTTTATCGACGGGGCTGGGGTCCTACGAGCAGTACTTC. The encoded protein is CASSLSTGLGSYEQYF.

This chain connects TRBV4-1 to TRBJ2-3; D assignment may be TRBD1 or TRBD2 (5 bases each). Germline assignment: CDR1 MGHRA and CDR2 YSYEKL. This CDR3 has 15 residues. The V end was cut by 0 bases, the J end by 3 bases, with 10 bases between. The DNA of the CDR3 is TGCGCCAGCAGCCAAGATGAGGGGCAAACAGATACGCAGTATTTT. Translated: CASSQDEGQTDTQYF.

V and J are TRBV11-2 and TRBJ2-3, with D perhaps TRBD2 (7 bases). With 4 bases removed from V and 2 bases from J, the gap between germline ends came to 10 bases. The germline CDR1 and CDR2 sequences are SGHAT and FQNNGV. This CDR3 is 14 amino acids long. The CDR3, as DNA: TGTGCCAGCAGCTCCGGGGGGCACACAGATACGCAGTATTTT. Translated: CASSSGGHTDTQYF. The variable domain in full, with the rest retrieved from reference TRBV11-2 and TRBJ2-3, is EAGVAQSPRYKIIEKRQSVAFWCNPISGHATLYWYQQILGQGPKLLIQFQNNGVVDDSQLPKDRFSAERLKGVDSTLKIQPAKLEDSAVYLCASSSGGHTDTQYFGPGTRLTVL.

The chain combines TRBV4-1 with TRBJ1-1; no clear D. Trimming took off 1 base at V and 1 base at J, with 10 bases between the two ends. The CDR3 consists of 15 residues. Looked up from germline, CDR1 is MGHRA and CDR2 is YSYEKL. The CDR3 DNA follows: TGCGCCAGCAGCCAAGCCGGTAGGGCGAACACTGAAGCTTTCTTT. The encoded protein is CASSQAGRANTEAFF.